This entry lists 32 T cell receptor beta chains sequenced from one sample in a study of blood T cell repertoires in COVID-19. The table came from immunoSEQ multiplex PCR; TCRdb's copy has only in-frame clones and leaves some out. The sample shows about 150,000 clones, over 80% of them seen only once. The sequencing sample was made of PBMCs or T cells enriched from blood (not recorded which). All receptors come from a woman aged 45-65 years who had been exposed to COVID-19.

The V gene is TRBV9, the J gene TRBJ2-1; D is ambiguous. CDR1 SGDLS and CDR2 YYNGEE come from the germline V gene. Trimming shortened V by 5 bases and J by 5 bases, and 14 bases separated the two germline ends. The CDR3 sequence is 14 residues long. The CDR3 nucleotides are TGTGCCAGCAGGGGCCCCGGTGCCAACAATGAGCAGTTCTTC. Residues: CASRGPGANNEQFF.

This sequence joins TRBV4-3 and TRBJ1-6; 7 nucleotides agree with TRBD1. CDR1 and CDR2 (germline): LGHNA, YSLEER. This CDR3 has 15 amino acids. V shed 4 bases and J 7 bases; nucleotides not matched to a gene: 7. For the CDR3, the DNA is TGCGCCAGCAGCCCGGAACAGGGGCGCAATTCACCCCTCCACTTT. This codes for CASSPEQGRNSPLHF.

V and J are TRBV12-5 and TRBJ2-3, with 11 bases fitting TRBD2. The germline V gene has CDR1 LGHNT and CDR2 FRNRAP. CDR3 length equals 13 residues. Here the CDR3 DNA reads TGTGCAACTAGCGGGGGACTCACAGATACGCAGTATTTT. It encodes CATSGGLTDTQYF. Drawing the rest from reference TRBV12-5 and TRBJ2-3, the complete variable domain is DARVTQTPRHKVTEMGQEVTMRCQPILGHNTVFWYRQTMMQGLELLAYFRNRAPLDDSGMPKDRFSAEMPDATLATLKIQPSEPRDSAVYFCATSGGLTDTQYFGPGTRLTVL.

The chain couples TRBV5-4 to TRBJ1-6; D may be TRBD1 (6 bases). Germline CDR1 SGHNT, CDR2 YYREEE (reference sequence). The CDR3 is 15 residues long. V was pared by 4 bases and J by 7 bases, with 15 bases between. CDR3 coding DNA: TGTGCCAGCAGCCCCGACAGGACTCCAAATTCACCCCTCCACTTT. Its protein product is CASSPDRTPNSPLHF. The complete variable domain, with remaining parts taken from reference TRBV5-4 and TRBJ1-6, reads ETGVTQSPTHLIKTRGQQVTLRCSSQSGHNTVSWYQQALGQGPQFIFQYYREEENGRGNFPPRFSGLQFPNYSSELNVNALELDDSALYLCASSPDRTPNSPLHFGNGTRLTVT.

In DNA form, the CDR3 reads TGTGCCAGCAGTTTGACTAGCGGGGCATGGGGAGATACGCAGTATTTT. This translates into CASSLTSGAWGDTQYF. The V and J genes are TRBV27 and TRBJ2-3; 11 nucleotides line up with TRBD2. The CDR3 runs 16 residues. CDR1 and CDR2 from the germline V gene are MNHEY and SMNVEV (reference sequence). Germline trimming cut 3 bases from V and 5 bases from J; bases unmatched to any gene: 7.

The rearrangement uses TRBV6-6 and TRBJ1-2; D is possibly TRBD1 (5 bases). The germline gives CDR1 MNHNY, CDR2 SVGAGI (reference sequence). V gave up 5 bases and J gave up 7 bases, with 17 bases separating them. CDR3 length: 14 amino acids. DNA for the CDR3: TGTGCCAGCAGTGACAGCGATCGACCCGGTGGCTACACCTTC. It specifies CASSDSDRPGGYTF.

The chain links TRBV5-1 to TRBJ1-3; D unresolved. Trimming left V 0 bases short and J 0 bases short, with 16 bases between. Germline V gives CDR1 SGHRS, CDR2 YFSETQ. This CDR3 has 18 amino acids. CDR3 amino acids: CASSLALTGFGSGNTIYF. The CDR3 nucleotides read TGCGCCAGCAGCTTGGCCCTCACGGGGTTCGGCTCTGGAAACACCATATATTTT.

V and J are TRBV27 and TRBJ2-1; perhaps TRBD1 as D (5 bases). The CDR3 is made up of 14 amino acids. With 8 bases removed from V and 0 bases from J, the gap between germline ends came to 11 bases. In germline, CDR1 is MNHEY, CDR2 SMNVEV (reference sequence). CDR3 protein: CASRKGSSYNEQFF. For the CDR3, the DNA is TGTGCCAGCCGTAAGGGGTCCTCCTACAATGAGCAGTTCTTC.

The gene calls are TRBV27 and TRBJ2-7, with a weak D call TRBD1 (7 bases). With 4 bases removed from V and 3 bases from J, the gap between germline ends came to 19 bases. CDR1 and CDR2 (germline): MNHEY, SMNVEV (reference sequence). The CDR3 runs 16 residues. CDR3 coding DNA: TGTGCCAGCAGTTATCGCAGGGGGGATAGTTACTACGAGCAGTACTTC. It encodes CASSYRRGDSYYEQYF.

The rearrangement links TRBV9 to TRBJ1-2; 9 bases are shared with TRBD1. This CDR3 is built from 14 residues. Germline V gives CDR1 SGDLS, CDR2 YYNGEE. Losses at the gene ends were 3 bases for V and 4 bases for J; bases not matched to a gene: 4. The CDR3 loop reads CASSDRGQTYGYTF. The CDR3 DNA reads as TGTGCCAGCAGCGACAGGGGGCAAACCTATGGCTACACCTTC.

V and J are TRBV5-4 and TRBJ2-1; D perhaps matches TRBD1 (6 bases). V was pared by 0 bases and J by 10 bases, with 11 bases between. From germline, CDR1 is SGHNT and CDR2 YYREEE (reference sequence). The CDR3 length is 13 residues. CDR3 DNA sequence: TGTGCCAGCAGCTTGGCCACCGGGACAGAGCAGTTCTTC. Its translation: CASSLATGTEQFF.

The chain is built from TRBV9 and TRBJ2-2; no clear D. Looked up from germline, CDR1 is SGDLS and CDR2 is YYNGEE. V was trimmed by 0 bases and J by 4 bases, leaving 10 bases between them. The CDR3 totals 15 residues. The CDR3 spells CASSVEASGTGELFF. The CDR3 region has the DNA TGTGCCAGCAGCGTAGAGGCCTCGGGCACCGGGGAGCTGTTTTTT.

This clone was seen only once. V usage is TRBV5-1 and J usage is TRBJ1-2; 8 nucleotides match TRBD1. Looked up from germline, CDR1 is SGHRS and CDR2 is YFSETQ. This CDR3 comprises 15 residues. J gave up 4 bases and V 4 bases, and 9 bases lay outside the gene matches. This CDR3 is CASSLDGQGLYGYTF. The CDR3, as DNA: TGCGCCAGCAGCCTGGATGGACAGGGCCTCTATGGCTACACCTTC. The full variable domain, in which reference TRBV5-1 and TRBJ1-2 provide the parts outside the CDR3, is KAGVTQTPRYLIKTRGQQVTLSCSPISGHRSVSWYQQTPGQGLQFLFEYFSETQRNKGNFPGRFSGRQFSNSRSEMNVSTLELGDSALYLCASSLDGQGLYGYTFGSGTRLTVV.

This chain connects TRBV9 to TRBJ1-6, with D tentatively TRBD1 (6 bases). V was pared by 1 base and J by 5 bases, with 13 bases between. Germline values: CDR1 SGDLS, CDR2 YYNGEE. The CDR3 loop spans 16 amino acids. The CDR3 here is CASSVHRVSDNSPLHF. CDR3 coding DNA: TGTGCCAGCAGCGTACACAGGGTATCAGATAATTCACCCCTCCACTTT. Full variable domain (rest looked up from reference TRBV9 and TRBJ1-6): DSGVTQTPKHLITATGQRVTLRCSPRSGDLSVYWYQQSLDQGLQFLIQYYNGEERAKGNILERFSAQQFPDLHSELNLSSLELGDSALYFCASSVHRVSDNSPLHFGNGTRLTVT.

This chain links TRBV7-9 with TRBJ2-5; 8 positions match TRBD1. After removal of 9 bases from V and 7 bases from J, the junction contained 7 bases not matched to a gene. This CDR3 contains 12 residues. Per germline, CDR1 SEHNR and CDR2 FQNEAQ (reference sequence). This chain's CDR3 is CASGTGLLTQYF. CDR3 nucleotide sequence: TGTGCCAGTGGGACAGGACTATTGACCCAGTACTTC. Supplemented by reference TRBV7-9 and TRBJ2-5, the full variable domain reads DTGVSQNPRHKITKRGQNVTFRCDPISEHNRLYWYRQTLGQGPEFLTYFQNEAQLEKSRLLSDRFSAERPKGSFSTLEIQRTEQGDSAMYLCASGTGLLTQYFGPGTRLLVL.

This CDR3 reads CSVITGGGETQYF. CDR3 DNA: TGCAGCGTTATAACAGGGGGTGGGGAGACCCAGTACTTC. The chain is built from TRBV29-1 and TRBJ2-5, with TRBD1 matching 8 bases. From germline, CDR1 is SQVTM and CDR2 ANQGSEA. The CDR3 covers 13 residues. V lost 5 bases and J lost 5; bases outside the gene matches: 7.

The rearrangement uses TRBV4-1 and TRBJ2-7; 11 bases agree with TRBD2. The CDR3 totals 17 residues. V lost 2 bases to trimming and J lost 0 bases; unmatched junction nucleotides: 6. CDR1 is MGHRA and CDR2 is YSYEKL in the germline V gene. DNA for the CDR3: TGCGCCAGCAGCCAATTCGGACTAGCGGGCAGCTCCTACGAGCAGTACTTC. Translated: CASSQFGLAGSSYEQYF.

This rearrangement joins TRBV27 to TRBJ1-4; D is possibly TRBD1 (5 bases). CDR3 size: 14 residues. Per germline, CDR1 MNHEY and CDR2 SMNVEV (reference sequence). V lost 6 bases and J 11 bases, leaving 19 bases between the germline ends. The CDR3 loop reads CASSSPQGPRKLFF. In DNA, the CDR3 is TGTGCCAGCAGCAGCCCGCAGGGTCCTAGGAAACTGTTTTTT. Filled out from reference TRBV27 and TRBJ1-4, the complete variable domain reads EAQVTQNPRYLITVTGKKLTVTCSQNMNHEYMSWYRQDPGLGLRQIYYSMNVEVTDKGDVPEGYKVSRKEKRNFPLILESPSPNQTSLYFCASSSPQGPRKLFFGSGTQLSVL.

The CDR3 bases are TGTGCCAGCAGCTCCATTAGGGGGGGCCAGCCCCAGCATTTT. Its protein product is CASSSIRGGQPQHF. The rearrangement links TRBV7-9 to TRBJ1-5; perhaps TRBD1 as D (6 bases). V dropped 4 bases and J dropped 7 bases, with 14 bases sitting between them. The CDR3 length is 14 residues. Germline V gene data show CDR1 as SEHNR and CDR2 as FQNEAQ (reference sequence).

This clone was detected many times. J is TRBJ2-7 and V is TRBV10-2; 9 bases agree with TRBD2. Germline-derived CDR1 and CDR2 are WSHSY and SAAADI. J lost 5 bases, V lost 8 bases, and 22 bases had no gene match. This CDR3 contains 18 residues. The CDR3 loop is CASPPREGWLAGSDEQYF. CDR3 in DNA: TGCGCCAGCCCACCCCGGGAGGGGTGGCTAGCGGGATCCGACGAGCAGTACTTC.

The V and J genes are TRBV3-1 (or the pseudogene TRBV3-2) and TRBJ2-7; possibly TRBD2 for D (6 bases). Germline V CDR1 and CDR2: LGHDT, YNNKEL (reference sequence). V was pared by 4 bases and J by 5 bases, with 15 bases between. There are 14 residues in the CDR3. The CDR3 sequence: CASSPLGGINEQYF. DNA of the CDR3: TGTGCCAGCAGCCCTCTGGGGGGAATTAACGAGCAGTACTTC.

The chain employs TRBV5-1 and TRBJ1-2, with a tentative D call TRBD1 (5 bases). This CDR3 region has 14 residues. Trimming shortened V by 1 base and J by 8 bases, and 15 bases separated the two germline ends. In germline, CDR1 is SGHRS, CDR2 YFSETQ. CDR3 nucleotides: TGCGCCAGCAGCTTGACGGGGGGAGTCGGCGGCTACACCTTC. It translates to CASSLTGGVGGYTF.

This clone has just one count. The V call is TRBV19, the J call TRBJ2-4; possibly TRBD2 for D (6 bases). The V and J ends lost 5 bases and 5 bases respectively, with 10 bases between them. The CDR3 totals 13 residues. Germline lookup yields CDR1 LNHDA and CDR2 SQIVND (reference sequence). As DNA, the CDR3 is TGTGCCAGTAGTGCTCCGGGGGAAAACATTCAGTACTTC. Encoded protein: CASSAPGENIQYF.

Written as DNA, the CDR3 is TGTGCCAGCAGATCGAACGTCAGGAATGAGCAGTTCTTC. Its protein product is CASRSNVRNEQFF. The rearrangement links TRBV11-2 to TRBJ2-1; D is undetermined. CDR3 length equals 13 residues. The V gene lost 6 bases and the J gene lost 7 bases, with 13 bases spanning the gap. Germline V gene sequence: CDR1 SGHAT, CDR2 FQNNGV.

This clone turned up a few times. The genes are TRBV5-1 and TRBJ1-1, with 7 bases that match TRBD1. V gave up 4 bases and J gave up 8 bases; unmatched junction bases: 14. Germline CDR1 and CDR2: SGHRS and YFSETQ. The CDR3 totals 15 residues. In DNA form, the CDR3 reads TGCGCCAGCAGCGACCGACAGGGTTTAGGGGGCGAAGCTTTCTTT. Protein product: CASSDRQGLGGEAFF.

The gene calls are TRBV5-6 and TRBJ2-1; weak D call: TRBD2 (6 bases). This CDR3 has 12 residues. Germline CDR1 reads SGHDT; CDR2 reads YYEEEE. Trimming shortened V by 7 bases and J by 4 bases, and 9 bases separated the two germline ends. This chain's CDR3 is CASRRGYNEQFF. The DNA for the CDR3 is TGTGCCAGCCGGAGGGGATACAATGAGCAGTTCTTC. Full variable domain (outside the CDR3, taken from reference TRBV5-6 and TRBJ2-1): DAGVTQSPTHLIKTRGQQVTLRCSPKSGHDTVSWYQQALGQGPQFIFQYYEEEERQRGNFPDRFSGHQFPNYSSELNVNALLLGDSALYLCASRRGYNEQFFGPGTRLTVL.

The chain couples TRBV7-9 to TRBJ2-5, with TRBD2 identical over 11 bases. The CDR3 contains 16 residues. CDR1 and CDR2 from the germline V gene are SEHNR and FQNEAQ (reference sequence). Trimming cost V 2 bases and J 2 bases; bases outside gene matches: 4. CDR3 DNA: TGTGCCAGCAGCTTACCAGCTAGCGGGGGGCAAGAGACCCAGTACTTC. Protein: CASSLPASGGQETQYF.

The CDR3 here is CASTYSFSSYEQYF. CDR3 DNA sequence: TGTGCCAGCACTTACAGCTTCAGCTCCTACGAGCAGTACTTC. This sequence joins TRBV2 and TRBJ2-7; D uncertain. Germline V gene sequence: CDR1 SNHLY, CDR2 FYNNEI. The CDR3 is made up of 14 amino acids. Trimming took off 7 bases at V and 0 bases at J, with 13 bases between the two ends.

The chain couples TRBV19 to TRBJ1-5, with 10 bases aligning to TRBD1. The V and J ends lost 5 bases and 1 base, in that order; junction bases with no gene match: 5. Germline V lookup: CDR1 LNHDA, CDR2 SQIVND (reference sequence). The CDR3 extends over 16 amino acids. In nucleotides, the CDR3 is TGTGCCAGTAGTCTCCGGGACAGGGGAAGCAATCAGCCCCAGCATTTT. Translation gives CASSLRDRGSNQPQHF.

The genes are TRBV7-2 and TRBJ2-3, with no clear D. Between the trimmed V and J ends, which lost 1 base and 2 bases, there was a span of 10 bases. This CDR3 is built from 15 residues. Germline V lookup: CDR1 SGHTA, CDR2 FQGNSA. The CDR3 region is CASSLGGQNTDTQYF. The CDR3 nucleotides read TGTGCCAGCAGCTTAGGTGGTCAGAACACAGATACGCAGTATTTT.

DNA for the CDR3: TGTGCCAGCACCGGGACAGGGGGCGGTGGACTCCACTTT. This codes for CASTGTGGGGLHF. The V and J genes are TRBV27 and TRBJ1-6; 12 bases fit TRBD1. V lost 7 bases, J lost 16 bases, and 8 bases stayed unmatched. Germline CDR1 and CDR2: MNHEY and SMNVEV (reference sequence). The CDR3 spans 13 residues.

This chain joins TRBV4-3 and TRBJ2-7, with 8 nucleotides matching TRBD1. Germline V gene data show CDR1 as LGHNA and CDR2 as YSLEER. Germline trimming cut 1 base from V and 5 bases from J; bases unmatched to any gene: 7. This CDR3 is 15 amino acids long. DNA for the CDR3: TGCGCCAGCAGCCAAGGGACAGGGTCGATAGACGAGCAGTACTTC. Its protein product is CASSQGTGSIDEQYF.